The 21 T cell receptor beta chains presented below share a single source sample, sequenced in a study of blood T cell repertoires in COVID-19. The protocol was immunoSEQ multiplex PCR, while the TCRdb copy is restricted to in-frame clones and leaves out a portion. The table lists 200,000 to 250,000 clones, roughly nine tenths of them singletons, with 3% to 3.5% in the top ten. Specimen: PBMCs or T cells enriched from blood (not recorded which). The receptors derive from a woman aged 50 to 60 in a cohort exposed to, infected with or recovered from COVID-19 (not recorded which).

J is TRBJ2-5 and V is TRBV15; no firm D call. This CDR3 region has 13 residues. Trimming took 7 bases from V and 7 from J, leaving 16 bases between them. CDR1 is LNHNV, CDR2 YYDKDF, per germline (reference sequence). CDR3 loop: CATTVQRVGTQYF. In nucleotides, the CDR3 is TGTGCCACCACCGTCCAGCGAGTGGGGACCCAGTACTTC. Using reference TRBV15 and TRBJ2-5 for the parts outside the CDR3, the full variable domain is DAMVIQNPRYQVTQFGKPVTLSCSQTLNHNVMYWYQQKSSQAPKLLFHYYDKDFNNEADTPDNFQSRRPNTSFCFLDIRSPGLGDTAMYLCATTVQRVGTQYFGPGTRLLVL.

The genes are TRBV25-1 and TRBJ2-7; maybe TRBD1 (6 bases). This CDR3 has 13 amino acids. Germline V gives CDR1 MGHDK, CDR2 SYGVNS. V lost 3 bases and J lost 6, with 12 bases in between. Here the CDR3 reads CASSEAQGSEQYF. Here the CDR3 DNA reads TGTGCCAGCAGTGAGGCACAGGGCTCCGAGCAGTACTTC.

In DNA, the CDR3 is TGTGCCAGCAGTTTACCTGGGCGCACTGAAGCTTTCTTT. Protein sequence: CASSLPGRTEAFF. The chain links TRBV28 to TRBJ1-1; D not certain. Trimming stripped 2 bases from V and 4 bases from J, with 8 bases between. Germline loops: CDR1 MDHEN, CDR2 SYDVKM. The CDR3 sequence is 13 residues long.

A remark on this clone: Other DNA sequences in this specimen translate into the identical CDR3. This rearrangement joins TRBV4-3 to TRBJ2-3; 7 bases match TRBD2. J was trimmed by 4 bases and V by 4 bases; bases with no gene match: 5. CDR3 length: 14 amino acids. Germline V gives CDR1 LGHNA, CDR2 YSLEER. CDR3 sequence: CASSPSGGADTQYF. The CDR3 DNA reads TGCGCCAGCAGCCCGTCGGGGGGAGCAGATACGCAGTATTTT.

The J gene is TRBJ1-1, the V gene TRBV5-1, with D possibly TRBD1 on 5 matching bases. V was cut by 5 bases and J by 4 bases, with 18 bases left in between. This CDR3 contains 15 residues. CDR1 SGHRS and CDR2 YFSETQ come from the germline V gene. The CDR3 loop is CASSYMDGGGTEAFF. The DNA of the CDR3 is TGCGCCAGCAGTTATATGGACGGCGGGGGCACTGAAGCTTTCTTT.

The J gene is TRBJ1-2, the V gene TRBV27, with a weak D call TRBD1 (5 bases). The CDR3 extends over 14 amino acids. Looked up from germline, CDR1 is MNHEY and CDR2 is SMNVEV (reference sequence). V was clipped by 5 bases and J by 8 bases, with 18 bases between them. The CDR3 region has the DNA TGTGCCAGCAGTCCGCCTACCCGCCGGGGGGGCTACACCTTC. Its protein is CASSPPTRRGGYTF.

The chain employs TRBV6-5 and TRBJ1-2; no definite D call. Germline CDR1 and CDR2: MNHEY and SVGAGI. The CDR3 is 15 amino acids. V lost 2 bases and J 6 bases, leaving 16 bases between the germline ends. The CDR3 DNA follows: TGTGCCAGCAGTTACCCGGGATCGGGGAAAGATGGCTACACCTTC. Its protein product is CASSYPGSGKDGYTF.

The chain recombines TRBV30 with TRBJ1-1, with a tentative D call TRBD1 (5 bases). V was shortened by 0 bases and J by 0 bases, with 5 bases between the two germline ends. The V gene's germline CDR1 is GTSNPN and CDR2 SVGIG (reference sequence). The CDR3 has 13 amino acids. CDR3 amino acids: CAWSVQVNTEAFF. For the CDR3, the DNA is TGTGCCTGGAGTGTACAGGTGAACACTGAAGCTTTCTTT.

The chain is built from TRBV28 and TRBJ1-5; tentative D call: TRBD1 (6 bases). Germline lookup yields CDR1 MDHEN and CDR2 SYDVKM. The CDR3 sequence is 15 residues long. V lost 4 bases and J 2 bases, leaving 12 bases between the germline ends. As DNA, the CDR3 is TGTGCCAGCAGTTCCGGGGGGCTAGGCAATCAGCCCCAGCATTTT. This encodes CASSSGGLGNQPQHF.

This rearrangement joins TRBV3-1 (or the pseudogene TRBV3-2) to TRBJ1-4, with 7 nucleotides matching TRBD1. Germline CDR1 reads LGHDT; CDR2 reads YNNKEL (reference sequence). This CDR3 is built from 19 residues. V was clipped by 2 bases and J by 10 bases; unmatched bases: 22. This CDR3 reads CASSQPTLPTNRGGAKLFF. In nucleotides, the CDR3 is TGTGCCAGCAGCCAACCCACTTTACCCACTAACAGGGGAGGTGCAAAACTGTTTTTT.

V usage is TRBV11-2 and J usage is TRBJ1-3; weak D call: TRBD1 (5 bases). V lost 0 bases to trimming and J lost 4 bases, with 13 bases between them. Germline loops: CDR1 SGHAT, CDR2 FQNNGV. The CDR3 has 16 amino acids. The CDR3: CASSLETATQGNTIYF. The DNA of the CDR3 is TGTGCCAGCAGCTTAGAGACAGCGACCCAGGGAAACACCATATATTTT. Filled out from reference TRBV11-2 and TRBJ1-3, the complete variable domain reads EAGVAQSPRYKIIEKRQSVAFWCNPISGHATLYWYQQILGQGPKLLIQFQNNGVVDDSQLPKDRFSAERLKGVDSTLKIQPAKLEDSAVYLCASSLETATQGNTIYFGEGSWLTVV.

The chain is built from TRBV7-8 and TRBJ1-4; 8 nucleotides match TRBD1. The trim removed 6 bases at V and 10 bases at J, leaving 10 bases unmatched. The CDR3 is 14 residues long. CDR1 and CDR2 from the germline V gene are SGHVS and FQNEAQ. CDR3 loop: CASRSGTGIGKLFF. The CDR3 region has the DNA TGTGCCAGCAGATCCGGGACAGGCATAGGAAAACTGTTTTTT.

The gene calls are TRBV2 and TRBJ1-5; D is possibly TRBD1 (5 bases). Trimming took off 5 bases at V and 5 bases at J, with 16 bases between the two ends. Germline V gene lookup returns CDR1 SNHLY and CDR2 FYNNEI. The CDR3 contains 15 residues. The CDR3 sequence: CASSHGHTYDQPQHF. As DNA, the CDR3 is TGTGCCAGCAGTCACGGACACACTTATGATCAGCCCCAGCATTTT.

This clone has just a few counts. V usage is TRBV4-1 and J usage is TRBJ1-2, with TRBD1 matching 8 bases. With V trimmed by 4 bases and J by 4 bases, 8 bases remained unmatched. CDR1 is MGHRA and CDR2 is YSYEKL in the germline V gene. This CDR3 has 15 residues. The CDR3 here is CASSPGGTGGYGYTF. In DNA form, the CDR3 reads TGCGCCAGCAGCCCAGGTGGCACAGGGGGCTATGGCTACACCTTC.

This sequence joins TRBV3-1 (or the pseudogene TRBV3-2) and TRBJ1-1; TRBD1 might be the D (5 bases). V was pared by 6 bases and J by 5 bases, with 19 bases between. The CDR3 runs 15 residues. Germline values: CDR1 LGHDT, CDR2 YNNKEL (reference sequence). In nucleotides, the CDR3 is TGTGCCAGCAGTCATATGGGGACTGTGGGGACTGAAGCTTTCTTT. Translated: CASSHMGTVGTEAFF.

This chain connects TRBV3-1 (or the pseudogene TRBV3-2) to TRBJ1-4; possible D gene TRBD1, 5 bases. V lost 0 bases, J lost 7 bases, and 15 bases lay in between. This CDR3 spans 16 amino acids. Per the germline V gene, CDR1 is LGHDT and CDR2 is YNNKEL (reference sequence). This chain's CDR3 is CASSQELPLGGEKLFF. The DNA for the CDR3 is TGTGCCAGCAGCCAAGAATTGCCTTTGGGGGGTGAAAAACTGTTTTTT.

V usage is TRBV25-1 and J usage is TRBJ1-3; 9 bases map to TRBD1. This CDR3 spans 16 amino acids. The V gene end was trimmed by 5 bases and the J gene end by 4 bases; junction bases not matched to a gene: 9. In germline, CDR1 is MGHDK, CDR2 SYGVNS. CDR3 loop: CASSHNQGQGGNTIYF. Here the CDR3 DNA reads TGTGCCAGCAGTCACAACCAGGGACAGGGAGGAAACACCATATATTTT.

This clone was seen only a few times. The chain is built from TRBV9 and TRBJ1-1, with D uncertain. The ends were cut back, 0 bases at V and 1 base at J, with 7 bases in the middle. The CDR3 extends over 14 amino acids. CDR1 and CDR2 (germline): SGDLS, YYNGEE. The CDR3 DNA follows: TGTGCCAGCAGCGTAGTATCAGGGAACACTGAAGCTTTCTTT. Encoded protein: CASSVVSGNTEAFF. Supplemented by reference TRBV9 and TRBJ1-1, the full variable domain reads DSGVTQTPKHLITATGQRVTLRCSPRSGDLSVYWYQQSLDQGLQFLIQYYNGEERAKGNILERFSAQQFPDLHSELNLSSLELGDSALYFCASSVVSGNTEAFFGQGTRLTVV.

This rearrangement joins TRBV5-1 to TRBJ2-7, with D hard to call. Trimming shortened V by 3 bases and J by 2 bases, and 9 bases separated the two germline ends. This CDR3 contains 13 residues. The germline CDR1 and CDR2 sequences are SGHRS and YFSETQ. Written as DNA, the CDR3 is TGCGCCAGCAGCTCCCTTTCTACCTACGAGCAGTACTTC. This translates into CASSSLSTYEQYF.

V gene TRBV27 combines with J gene TRBJ1-2; 7 bases line up with TRBD1. Germline CDR1 MNHEY, CDR2 SMNVEV (reference sequence). Trimming cost V 4 bases and J 4 bases; bases outside gene matches: 24. This CDR3 has 20 residues. The CDR3 is CASSSLLHRYRQGFRYGYTF. Written as DNA, the CDR3 is TGTGCCAGCAGTTCACTACTACACCGTTACCGACAGGGTTTTCGCTATGGCTACACCTTC.

V and J are TRBV2 and TRBJ2-7; 8 nucleotides match TRBD1. Germline V gene lookup returns CDR1 SNHLY and CDR2 FYNNEI. After removal of 4 bases from V and 6 bases from J, the junction contained 8 bases not matched to a gene. The CDR3 is made up of 14 amino acids. The CDR3 DNA sequence: TGTGCCAGCAGTGGAGACAGGGGAGGCGGCGAGCAGTACTTC. Amino acids: CASSGDRGGGEQYF.